The sequence of this T cell receptor (beta chain) was determined in a study of T cell repertoires in cytomegalovirus infection. Study-wide results and limits: The cumulative frequency of public TCR beta families distinguished individuals who carried CMV together with the relevant HLA.

One entry per CDR3 protein, called by TCRdb with MiXCR from the reads. The sample includes around 180,000 distinct CDR3 sequences, approximately 19% of them seen just once. This clonotype was detected ten times or more. Its antigen is still unknown. Losses at the gene ends were 7 bases for V and 2 bases for J; bases not matched to a gene: 11. CDR1 and CDR2 from the germline V gene are MGHDK and SYGVNS. The CDR3 is 17 residues long. The sequence came from a human donor in good health (CMV status not recorded). Some clones in this sample may be carry-over from other donors' samples. Sequenced: PBMCs. The V and J genes are TRBV25-1 and TRBJ2-2; 9 bases line up with TRBD2. CDR3 protein: CASTPPAGGPNTGELFF. The CDR3, as DNA: TGTGCCAGCACCCCTCCCGCGGGAGGGCCCAACACCGGGGAGCTGTTTTTT.